Each of the 9 T cell receptor beta chains below was sequenced from the same sample in a study of molecular identifiers for immune sequencing clone quantification. TCRdb processed the PCR reads anew with MiXCR; each CDR3 protein has one entry. The repertoire holds about 640,000 distinct CDR3 sequences, with about 20% as singletons. Sample: naive CD8+ T cells from blood, with Jurkat cell RNA spiked in. Documented subset: FACS-sorted CD8+CD4-CCR7+CD45RA+ naive T cells. Source of these receptors: a human donor in good health. Some libraries in this study had Jurkat cell RNA spiked in.

At least ten counts were recorded for this clonotype. The genes are TRBV5-6 and TRBJ2-1; D is possibly TRBD2 (6 bases). The CDR3 consists of 14 residues. Germline loops: CDR1 SGHDT, CDR2 YYEEEE. The germline V and J ends were trimmed by 5 bases and 5 bases, with 14 bases remaining between them. The CDR3 is CASSAGTWDNEQFF. CDR3 nucleotide sequence: TGTGCCAGCAGTGCGGGGACTTGGGACAATGAGCAGTTCTTC.

This clonotype has ten or more counts. This sequence joins TRBV20-1 and TRBJ1-6, with a possible D match to TRBD1 (5 bases). This CDR3 is built from 14 residues. Germline V CDR1 and CDR2: DFQATT, SNEGSKA (reference sequence). V gave up 3 bases and J gave up 7 bases, with 13 bases separating them. CDR3 nucleotide sequence: TGCAGTGCTAGTGGTGGGACGCCAAATTCACCCCTCCACTTT. This codes for CSASGGTPNSPLHF.

This clonotype was picked up many times. The chain recombines TRBV6-5 with TRBJ1-1, with TRBD1 matching over 9 bases. The V and J ends lost 2 bases and 5 bases, in that order; junction bases with no gene match: 12. This CDR3 is 17 amino acids long. CDR1 is MNHEY and CDR2 is SVGAGI in the germline V gene. CDR3 residues: CASSYTIQGAPHTEAFF. The CDR3 DNA is TGTGCCAGCAGTTACACTATACAGGGGGCGCCGCATACTGAAGCTTTCTTT.

In this sample, this clonotype turned up many times. The J gene is TRBJ2-3, the V gene TRBV29-1, with D perhaps matching TRBD2 (6 bases). This CDR3 is built from 14 residues. V lost 7 bases and J lost 1, with 15 bases in between. Germline lookup yields CDR1 SQVTM and CDR2 ANQGSEA. Here the CDR3 DNA reads TGCAGCGGGGGGATGGGGGAGGGCACAGATACGCAGTATTTT. This translates into CSGGMGEGTDTQYF.

This clonotype was picked up a small number of times. The CDR3 nucleotides are TGCAGTGCTAGGTCGACTAGCGGGGCTTACTACGAGCAGTACTTC. Its translation is CSARSTSGAYYEQYF. This chain connects TRBV20-1 to TRBJ2-7; 11 bases line up with TRBD2. After removal of 3 bases from V and 3 bases from J, the junction contained 7 bases not matched to a gene. The germline gives CDR1 DFQATT, CDR2 SNEGSKA (reference sequence). This CDR3 is 15 amino acids long.

V gene TRBV6-1 combines with J gene TRBJ2-1; 11 positions match TRBD1. V shed 3 bases, J shed 4 bases, and the junction held 2 bases outside the gene matches. The CDR3 is made up of 15 amino acids. Germline lookup yields CDR1 MNHNS and CDR2 SASEGT. CDR3: CASSEGTGGYNEQFF. CDR3 DNA sequence: TGTGCCAGCAGTGAGGGGACAGGGGGATACAATGAGCAGTTCTTC.

This chain joins TRBV18 and TRBJ1-1; no firm D call. Trimming shortened V by 0 bases and J by 3 bases, and 2 bases separated the two germline ends. Germline V gene lookup returns CDR1 KGHSH and CDR2 LQKENI. The CDR3 runs 12 residues. CDR3 amino acids: CASSPPHTEAFF. In nucleotides, the CDR3 is TGTGCCAGCTCACCACCTCACACTGAAGCTTTCTTT.

As regards this clonotype: A much larger clone differs from this one at a single base, so this may be a read error. The chain has TRBV28 and TRBJ1-2; D not resolved. This CDR3 contains 14 residues. Trimming removed 3 bases at V and 4 bases at J, with 12 bases between. Germline CDR1 MDHEN, CDR2 SYDVKM. The CDR3 DNA sequence: TGTGCCAGCAGTTTTCGAGGAGGGATCTATGGCTACACCTTC. Protein product: CASSFRGGIYGYTF.

This clonotype has at least ten counts. The chain carries TRBV7-9 and TRBJ1-1; D unclear. The CDR3 sequence is 15 residues long. V was shortened by 5 bases and J by 7 bases, with 20 bases between the two germline ends. CDR1 and CDR2 from the germline V gene are SEHNR and FQNEAQ (reference sequence). The CDR3 region has the DNA TGTGCCAGCAGCGATACGCCGACAACGCGAGGTGAAGCTTTCTTT. Protein sequence: CASSDTPTTRGEAFF. Full variable domain (missing parts from reference TRBV7-9 and TRBJ1-1): DTGVSQNPRHKITKRGQNVTFRCDPISEHNRLYWYRQTLGQGPEFLTYFQNEAQLEKSRLLSDRFSAERPKGSFSTLEIQRTEQGDSAMYLCASSDTPTTRGEAFFGQGTRLTVV.